These 15 T cell receptor beta chains originate from one sample sequenced in a study of shared clonotypes between healthy human individuals. Repertoires were generated with immunoSEQ multiplex PCR, while TCRdb's copy carries only in-frame clones and drops some. The sample holds approximately 2,000,000 clones; 92% are singletons and the top ten take about 0.36%. The sample consisted of naive CD4+ T cells from PBMCs. Subset reported: CD45RA+ positively selected. Receptors originate from a man aged 18 to 35 in good health. Some clones in this sample may be carry-over from other donors' samples.

The V call is TRBV7-2, the J call TRBJ2-4; 15 bases fit TRBD2. The CDR3 is 16 amino acids. Trimming cost V 5 bases and J 4 bases; bases outside gene matches: 3. Germline V gives CDR1 SGHTA, CDR2 FQGNSA. The CDR3 DNA sequence: TGTGCCAGCAGCATAGGACTAGCGGGAGGGAAAAACATTCAGTACTTC. This codes for CASSIGLAGGKNIQYF. Full variable domain (outside the CDR3, taken from reference TRBV7-2 and TRBJ2-4): GAGVSQSPSNKVTEKGKDVELRCDPISGHTALYWYRQSLGQGLEFLIYFQGNSAPDKSGLPSDRFSAERTGGSVSTLTIQRTQQEDSAVYLCASSIGLAGGKNIQYFGAGTRLSVL.

The chain carries TRBV30 and TRBJ1-2; weak D call: TRBD1 (6 bases). CDR1 and CDR2 from the germline V gene are GTSNPN and SVGIG (reference sequence). Between the trimmed V and J ends, which lost 4 bases and 2 bases, there was a span of 17 bases. This CDR3 is 15 amino acids long. The CDR3 DNA is TGTGCCTGGACTGGGCAACAGGGTGAAAACTATGGCTACACCTTC. Protein product: CAWTGQQGENYGYTF.

The chain has TRBV7-9 and TRBJ1-2; D unresolved. The CDR3 length is 14 residues. Germline CDR1 SEHNR, CDR2 FQNEAQ (reference sequence). V was trimmed by 4 bases and J by 6 bases, leaving 15 bases between them. The CDR3 DNA sequence: TGTGCCAGCAGCTCAGCTCCGGATTATCATGGCTACACCTTC. This encodes CASSSAPDYHGYTF.

V gene TRBV7-6 combines with J gene TRBJ2-7, with D perhaps given as TRBD1 or TRBD2 (5 bases each). The CDR3 contains 15 residues. Germline loops: CDR1 SGHVS, CDR2 FNYEAQ. V was cut by 4 bases and J by 0 bases, with 13 bases left in between. In DNA, the CDR3 is TGTGCCAGCAGCTCATTTGTGGGGGACTCCTACGAGCAGTACTTC. It is translated as CASSSFVGDSYEQYF.

In regard to this clone: Other DNA sequences in this sample translate to the same CDR3. The chain carries TRBV5-1 and TRBJ2-7; D not certain. Germline values: CDR1 SGHRS, CDR2 YFSETQ. This CDR3 region has 15 residues. V dropped 0 bases and J dropped 0 bases, with 10 bases sitting between them. CDR3 in amino acids: CASSLVSGPSYEQYF. CDR3 DNA sequence: TGCGCCAGCAGCTTGGTCTCTGGACCCTCCTACGAGCAGTACTTC. The full variable domain, with the rest looked up from reference TRBV5-1 and TRBJ2-7, is KAGVTQTPRYLIKTRGQQVTLSCSPISGHRSVSWYQQTPGQGLQFLFEYFSETQRNKGNFPGRFSGRQFSNSRSEMNVSTLELGDSALYLCASSLVSGPSYEQYFGPGTRLTVT.

A single count supports this clone. J is TRBJ2-3 and V is TRBV4-1; 9 bases map to TRBD1. The CDR3 is made up of 16 amino acids. V dropped 4 bases and J dropped 3; count of bases not matched to a gene: 8. Per the germline V gene, CDR1 is MGHRA and CDR2 is YSYEKL. The DNA for the CDR3 is TGCGCCAGCAGCCGTTCGGGGACAGGGCGGACAGATACGCAGTATTTT. It yields the protein CASSRSGTGRTDTQYF.

The chain employs TRBV5-1 and TRBJ1-2; no clear D. The CDR3 has 16 amino acids. Germline values: CDR1 SGHRS, CDR2 YFSETQ. V lost 2 bases and J 1 base, leaving 15 bases between the germline ends. In DNA form, the CDR3 reads TGCGCCAGCAGCTTATACCCGGACGGAATTAACTATGGCTACACCTTC. The encoded protein is CASSLYPDGINYGYTF. The entire variable domain, with the rest obtained from reference TRBV5-1 and TRBJ1-2, is as follows: KAGVTQTPRYLIKTRGQQVTLSCSPISGHRSVSWYQQTPGQGLQFLFEYFSETQRNKGNFPGRFSGRQFSNSRSEMNVSTLELGDSALYLCASSLYPDGINYGYTFGSGTRLTVV.

This clone has a single count. The J gene is TRBJ2-1, the V gene TRBV30; D not certain. This CDR3 comprises 11 residues. V was clipped by 2 bases and J by 8 bases, with 7 bases between them. CDR1 and CDR2 (germline): GTSNPN, SVGIG (reference sequence). Here the CDR3 reads CAWSLRHEQFF. In DNA, the CDR3 is TGTGCCTGGAGTCTGCGCCATGAGCAGTTCTTC.

The chain has TRBV7-2 and TRBJ2-1, with a possible D match to TRBD2 (5 bases). The CDR3 is 16 amino acids. V was pared by 5 bases and J by 6 bases, with 20 bases between. Per the germline V gene, CDR1 is SGHTA and CDR2 is FQGNSA. The CDR3 DNA reads as TGTGCCAGCAGCCCTTACGTCGCGGGTGTAGGCAATGAGCAGTTCTTC. Protein: CASSPYVAGVGNEQFF.

A remark on this clone: Other nucleotide sequences from this sample produce the same CDR3. V and J are TRBV5-1 and TRBJ2-5, with 9 positions matching TRBD1. The CDR3 runs 13 residues. J was trimmed by 5 bases and V by 2 bases; bases with no gene match: 1. Germline CDR1 and CDR2: SGHRS and YFSETQ. The CDR3 here is CASSFGTGETQYF. In DNA, the CDR3 is TGCGCCAGCAGCTTTGGGACAGGGGAGACCCAGTACTTC. Looking up the rest from reference TRBV5-1 and TRBJ2-5 gives the full variable domain: KAGVTQTPRYLIKTRGQQVTLSCSPISGHRSVSWYQQTPGQGLQFLFEYFSETQRNKGNFPGRFSGRQFSNSRSEMNVSTLELGDSALYLCASSFGTGETQYFGPGTRLLVL.

The J gene is TRBJ2-7, the V gene TRBV5-1; D could derive from TRBD1 or TRBD2 (5 bases each). V lost 4 bases and J lost 4, with 18 bases in between. This CDR3 region has 15 residues. Germline V lookup: CDR1 SGHRS, CDR2 YFSETQ. The CDR3 coding sequence is TGCGCCAGCAGCATGGCCCGGGACCGAAAATACGAGCAGTACTTC. As protein: CASSMARDRKYEQYF.

This rearrangement joins TRBV29-1 to TRBJ2-3; D unclear. Trimming left V 3 bases short and J 13 bases short, with 17 bases between. Germline CDR1 is SQVTM and CDR2 is ANQGSEA. The CDR3 extends over 12 amino acids. CDR3 DNA sequence: TGCAGCGTTGAGGCGACGGCCTGGGGAAAGTATTTT. Translating it yields CSVEATAWGKYF.

The chain carries TRBV30 and TRBJ2-7; D ambiguous. The germline CDR1 and CDR2 sequences are GTSNPN and SVGIG (reference sequence). This CDR3 has 14 amino acids. The germline V and J ends were trimmed by 4 bases and 1 base, with 14 bases remaining between them. CDR3 sequence reads: CAWIRIYPSYEQYF. The CDR3, as DNA: TGTGCCTGGATCAGGATCTACCCTTCCTACGAGCAGTACTTC. The variable domain in full, completed from reference TRBV30 and TRBJ2-7, reads SQTIHQWPATLVQPVGSPLSLECTVEGTSNPNLYWYRQAAGRGLQLLFYSVGIGQISSEVPQNLSASRPQDRQFILSSKKLLLSDSGFYLCAWIRIYPSYEQYFGPGTRLTVT.

This clone showed up just once. This chain uses TRBV27 with TRBJ2-1, with D tentatively TRBD1 (6 bases). With 4 bases removed from V and 1 base from J, the gap between germline ends came to 11 bases. CDR3 length: 15 residues. Germline assignment: CDR1 MNHEY and CDR2 SMNVEV (reference sequence). Written as DNA, the CDR3 is TGTGCCAGCAGTTCTCCAGGGGCATCCTACAATGAGCAGTTCTTC. It specifies CASSSPGASYNEQFF.

The J gene is TRBJ2-3, the V gene TRBV28, with 13 positions matching TRBD2. After removal of 5 bases from V and 3 bases from J, the junction contained 8 bases not matched to a gene. Per the germline V gene, CDR1 is MDHEN and CDR2 is SYDVKM. CDR3 length: 17 amino acids. The CDR3 loop reads CASSPSTSGRYTDTQYF. The CDR3 coding sequence is TGTGCCAGCAGTCCCTCGACTAGCGGGAGGTATACAGATACGCAGTATTTT.